This T cell receptor beta chain was obtained from a study of early T cells in non-severe SARS-CoV-2 infection. A single record per CDR3 protein comes from TCRdb applying MiXCR to the 5' RACE reads. The sample lists approximately 70,000 distinct CDR3 sequences, about 9.5% occurring once. The CDR3 is made up of 12 amino acids. Germline CDR1 reads SNHLY; CDR2 reads FYNNEI. Between the trimmed V and J ends, which lost 3 bases and 5 bases, there was a span of 5 bases. The sample was whole blood, taken at baseline. The J gene is TRBJ1-5, the V gene TRBV2, with D unresolved. This TCR was sampled from an adult who was a healthcare worker with PCR-confirmed SARS-CoV-2 infection or an uninfected control (not recorded which). The CDR3 spells CASSDGYQPQHF. The CDR3 DNA reads TGTGCCAGCAGTGATGGGTATCAGCCCCAGCATTTT.